A single TCR beta chain is shown here with its context. The germline gene is not matched at one end of the junction; a read error may be the cause. Here immunoSEQ multiplex PCR was the method, and the copy in TCRdb shows in-frame clones only, minus some. The sample has 5,000 to 7,500 clones; 89% are singletons. This CDR3 is 17 amino acids long. Germline values: CDR1 MDHEN, CDR2 SYDVKM. Blood collection times were about day -28 and days 30, 100, 180 posttransplant. This entry comes from a study of T cell clonotyping in hematopoietic cell transplantation. The material sequenced was peripheral blood mononuclear cells, taken 100 days after allogeneic stem cell transplant. The chain is built from TRBV28 and TRBJ1-2; D is possibly TRBD1 (5 bases). This receptor was taken from a male patient aged 40-55 years who had an allogeneic stem cell transplant from an unrelated donor, so the T cells may come from the graft donor. Some clones in this sample may be carry-over from other donors' samples. The CDR3 DNA reads TGTGCCAGTAGTTCGGGGGGGGAACCAACTATCGGCTATGGCTACACCTTC. Its protein is CASSSGGEPTIGYGYTF.